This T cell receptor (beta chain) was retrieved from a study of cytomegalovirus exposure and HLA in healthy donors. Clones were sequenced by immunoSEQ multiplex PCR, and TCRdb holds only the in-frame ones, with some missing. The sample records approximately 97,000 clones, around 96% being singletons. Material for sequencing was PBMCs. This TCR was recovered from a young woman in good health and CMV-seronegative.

The CDR3: CASTRQGDREKLFF. The DNA for the CDR3 is TGTGCCAGCACCAGACAGGGGGATCGGGAAAAACTGTTTTTT. This chain connects TRBV7-9 to TRBJ1-4, with TRBD1 matching over 9 bases. The V gene's germline CDR1 is SEHNR and CDR2 FQNEAQ (reference sequence). The V gene end was trimmed by 7 bases and the J gene end by 8 bases; junction bases not matched to a gene: 8. CDR3 length: 14 amino acids.